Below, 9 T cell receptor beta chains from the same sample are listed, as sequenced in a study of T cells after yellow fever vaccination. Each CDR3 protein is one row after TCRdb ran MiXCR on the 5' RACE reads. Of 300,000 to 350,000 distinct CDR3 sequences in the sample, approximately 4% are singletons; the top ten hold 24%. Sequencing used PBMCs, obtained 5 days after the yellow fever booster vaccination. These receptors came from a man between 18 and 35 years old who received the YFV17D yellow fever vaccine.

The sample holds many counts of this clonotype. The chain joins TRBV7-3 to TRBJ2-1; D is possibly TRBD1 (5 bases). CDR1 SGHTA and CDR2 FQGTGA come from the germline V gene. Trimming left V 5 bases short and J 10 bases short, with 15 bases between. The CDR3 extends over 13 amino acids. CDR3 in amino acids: CASSRKVDREQFF. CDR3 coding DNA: TGTGCCAGCAGCCGCAAGGTCGACAGAGAGCAGTTCTTC. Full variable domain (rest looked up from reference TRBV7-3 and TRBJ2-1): GAGVSQTPSNKVTEKGKYVELRCDPISGHTALYWYRQSLGQGPEFLIYFQGTGAADDSGLPNDRFFAVRPEGSVSTLKIQRTERGDSAVYLCASSRKVDREQFFGPGTRLTVL.

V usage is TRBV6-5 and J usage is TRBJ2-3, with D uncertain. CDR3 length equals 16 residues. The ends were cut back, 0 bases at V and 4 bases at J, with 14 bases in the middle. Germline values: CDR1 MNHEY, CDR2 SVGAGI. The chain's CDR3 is CASSYSAPYSADTQYF. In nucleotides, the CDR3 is TGTGCCAGCAGTTACTCCGCCCCCTACTCGGCAGATACGCAGTATTTT.

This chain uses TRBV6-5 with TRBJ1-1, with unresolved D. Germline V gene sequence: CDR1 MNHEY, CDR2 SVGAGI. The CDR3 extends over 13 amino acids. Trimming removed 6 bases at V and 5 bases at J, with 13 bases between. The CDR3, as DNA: TGTGCCAGCAGCCGCGGTACGATGACTGAAGCTTTCTTT. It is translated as CASSRGTMTEAFF.

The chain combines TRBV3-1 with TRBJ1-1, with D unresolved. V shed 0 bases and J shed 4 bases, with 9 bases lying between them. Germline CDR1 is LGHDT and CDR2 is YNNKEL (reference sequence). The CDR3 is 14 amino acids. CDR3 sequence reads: CASSQDGPSTEAFF. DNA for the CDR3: TGTGCCAGCAGCCAAGATGGGCCAAGCACTGAAGCTTTCTTT.

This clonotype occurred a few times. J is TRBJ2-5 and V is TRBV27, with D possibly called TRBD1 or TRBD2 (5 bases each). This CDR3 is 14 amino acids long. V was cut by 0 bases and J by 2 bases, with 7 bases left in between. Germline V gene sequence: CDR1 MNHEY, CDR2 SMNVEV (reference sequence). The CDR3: CASSLSGEQETQYF. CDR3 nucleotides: TGTGCCAGCAGTTTATCGGGGGAGCAAGAGACCCAGTACTTC.

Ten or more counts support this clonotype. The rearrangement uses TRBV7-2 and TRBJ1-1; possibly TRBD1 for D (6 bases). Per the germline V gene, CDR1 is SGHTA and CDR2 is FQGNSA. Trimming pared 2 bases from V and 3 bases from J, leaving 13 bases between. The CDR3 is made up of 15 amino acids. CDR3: CASSLPQGWHTEAFF. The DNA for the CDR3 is TGTGCCAGCAGCTTACCTCAGGGGTGGCACACTGAAGCTTTCTTT.

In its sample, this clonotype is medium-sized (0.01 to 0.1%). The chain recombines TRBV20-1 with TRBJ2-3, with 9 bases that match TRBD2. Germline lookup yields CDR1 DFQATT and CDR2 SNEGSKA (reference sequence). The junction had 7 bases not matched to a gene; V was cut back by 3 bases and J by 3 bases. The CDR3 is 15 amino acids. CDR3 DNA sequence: TGCAGTGCTAGCCAAAGAACTAGCGGGACAGATACGCAGTATTTT. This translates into CSASQRTSGTDTQYF.

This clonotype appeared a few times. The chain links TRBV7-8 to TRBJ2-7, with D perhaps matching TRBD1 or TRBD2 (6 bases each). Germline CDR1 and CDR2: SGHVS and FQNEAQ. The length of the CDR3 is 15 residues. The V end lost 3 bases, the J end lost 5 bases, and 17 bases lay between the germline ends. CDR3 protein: CASSFIHRGPHEQYF. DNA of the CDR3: TGTGCCAGCAGCTTCATACACCGGGGGCCCCACGAGCAGTACTTC.

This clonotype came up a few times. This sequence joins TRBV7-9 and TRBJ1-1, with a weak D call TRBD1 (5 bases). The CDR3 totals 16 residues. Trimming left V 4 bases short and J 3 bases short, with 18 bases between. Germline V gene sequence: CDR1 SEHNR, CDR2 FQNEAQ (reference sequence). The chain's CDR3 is CASSSDRTKSHTEAFF. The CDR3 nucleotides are TGTGCCAGCAGCTCAGACCGGACAAAGAGCCACACTGAAGCTTTCTTT.